The 3 T cell receptor beta chains reported below all come from one sample, sequenced in a study of T cell repertoires in cytomegalovirus infection. These receptors lack a known antigen. TCRdb ran MiXCR on the reads and lists one entry per CDR3 protein. The sample has roughly 51,000 distinct CDR3 sequences, more than 15% seen once. The sample consisted of CD8+ T cells from cultured PBMCs, taken from culture after CMV antigen stimulation. These receptors all come from a human donor in good health (CMV status not recorded). Some clones in this sample may be carry-over from other donors' samples.

V gene TRBV27 combines with J gene TRBJ1-2; D unclear. V was pared by 0 bases and J by 6 bases, with 8 bases between. Germline V gene sequence: CDR1 MNHEY, CDR2 SMNVEV (reference sequence). This CDR3 is 13 amino acids long. As DNA, the CDR3 is TGTGCCAGCAGTTTATCAGGGATTAATGGCTACACCTTC. It encodes CASSLSGINGYTF.

The rearrangement joins TRBV19 to TRBJ2-5; 7 bases agree with TRBD1. CDR1 LNHDA and CDR2 SQIVND come from the germline V gene (reference sequence). The J segment lost 2 bases and the V segment lost 8 bases, leaving 11 bases of the junction unmatched. This CDR3 comprises 15 residues. The CDR3 sequence is CASSTTGTVQETQYF. DNA for the CDR3: TGTGCCAGTTCTACTACCGGGACAGTACAAGAGACCCAGTACTTC.

CDR3 region: CASSSSGQGAGEQYF. The CDR3 DNA sequence: TGTGCCAGCAGCTCCTCGGGACAGGGGGCTGGCGAGCAGTACTTC. The chain joins TRBV7-9 to TRBJ2-7; 12 nucleotides align to TRBD1. V was clipped by 4 bases and J by 6 bases; unmatched bases: 7. Looked up from germline, CDR1 is SEHNR and CDR2 is FQNEAQ (reference sequence). The length of the CDR3 is 15 residues.